Below, one T cell receptor beta chain is given with its context. Profiling relied on immunoSEQ multiplex PCR, and the TCRdb table lists in-frame clones only, not all of them. The sample yields approximately 260,000 clones, approximately 90% seen once. These data are taken from a study of blood T cell repertoires in COVID-19. Study as a whole: Nucleic acid was either cDNA or gDNA, and it came from T cells, B-cell-depleted T cells, or PBMCs.

The CDR3 loop spans 16 amino acids. Germline V gene data show CDR1 as SGHVS and CDR2 as FQNEAQ. V lost 0 bases to trimming and J lost 2 bases; unmatched junction nucleotides: 3. Recruitment covered about two dozen US areas and drew participants whose ages spanned roughly 18 to 100 years. This clonotype was obtained from a woman aged 18-29 years who had recovered from COVID-19. The sample was PBMCs or T cells enriched from blood (not recorded which). The rearrangement joins TRBV7-8 to TRBJ2-7; TRBD2 agrees at 11 bases. CDR3 DNA: TGTGCCAGCAGCTTAGCACTAGCGGGAGTTCCCTACGAGCAGTACTTC. Encoded protein: CASSLALAGVPYEQYF.